This passage covers 19 T cell receptor beta chains from one sample sequenced in a study of shared clonotypes between healthy human individuals. Assay used: immunoSEQ multiplex PCR; TCRdb lists only in-frame clones, some missing. This table holds more than 2 million clones, around 95% found once. The sequenced material came from naive CD4+ T cells sorted from blood. Regarding subset: CD45RA+ positively selected. The receptor source for this set is a man aged 18 to 35 in good health.

Comments on this clone: Other DNA sequences in the sample encode the same CDR3. The chain carries TRBV18 and TRBJ1-2; 10 bases are a match to TRBD1. CDR1 and CDR2 (germline): KGHSH, LQKENI. This CDR3 spans 14 amino acids. Germline trimming cut 6 bases from V and 2 bases from J; bases unmatched to any gene: 3. CDR3 protein: CASSPGQGNYGYTF. The CDR3 DNA reads as TGTGCCAGCTCTCCGGGACAGGGGAACTATGGCTACACCTTC.

The CDR3 sequence is CASRPPGTGGGEQYF. For the CDR3, the DNA is TGTGCCAGCAGGCCCCCCGGGACAGGGGGAGGCGAGCAGTACTTC. The genes are TRBV6-1 and TRBJ2-7; 11 bases agree with TRBD1. The V gene end was trimmed by 6 bases and the J gene end by 6 bases; junction bases not matched to a gene: 10. CDR1 is MNHNS and CDR2 is SASEGT in the germline V gene. CDR3 length: 15 amino acids.

The V gene is TRBV6-6, the J gene TRBJ1-4, with D possibly matching TRBD1 (5 bases). Germline V CDR1 and CDR2: MNHNY, SVGAGI (reference sequence). This CDR3 has 14 residues. V was clipped by 6 bases and J by 4 bases, with 12 bases between them. CDR3 nucleotides: TGTGCCAGCAGCTTGGGAGGGGTTAATGAAAAACTGTTTTTT. It specifies CASSLGGVNEKLFF.

The chain links TRBV9 to TRBJ1-3; D gene uncertain. The CDR3 has 17 residues. Germline V gene lookup returns CDR1 SGDLS and CDR2 YYNGEE. V lost 0 bases to trimming and J lost 7 bases, with 20 bases between them. CDR3 amino acids: CASSVGQVVRTFNTIYF. CDR3 bases: TGTGCCAGCAGCGTAGGTCAAGTCGTCAGGACGTTCAACACCATATATTTT.

This clone has a single count. The same CDR3 is also encoded by other DNA sequences in this sample. The V call is TRBV5-1, the J call TRBJ2-5; D is unclear. This CDR3 is built from 11 residues. V lost 4 bases and J lost 5, with 6 bases in between. CDR1 and CDR2 from the germline V gene are SGHRS and YFSETQ. Here the CDR3 DNA reads TGCGCCAGCAGCCCTGGGGAGACCCAGTACTTC. Residues: CASSPGETQYF.

This clone was detected only a few times. The chain employs TRBV5-1 and TRBJ1-3; D possibly corresponds to TRBD1 (5 bases). Trimming shortened V by 4 bases and J by 1 base, and 15 bases separated the two germline ends. The CDR3 covers 16 residues. The germline gives CDR1 SGHRS, CDR2 YFSETQ. In DNA form, the CDR3 reads TGCGCCAGCAGCCCCTCTGGGGCAGGATCTGGAAACACCATATATTTT. Its translation is CASSPSGAGSGNTIYF.

The chain carries TRBV2 and TRBJ2-3; 7 bases line up with TRBD1. CDR3 length equals 14 residues. V lost 6 bases to trimming and J lost 4 bases; unmatched junction nucleotides: 7. Germline assignment: CDR1 SNHLY and CDR2 FYNNEI. Here the CDR3 reads CASRLTGVADTQYF. The CDR3, as DNA: TGTGCCAGCAGGCTAACAGGGGTGGCAGATACGCAGTATTTT. Looking up the rest from reference TRBV2 and TRBJ2-3 gives the full variable domain: EPEVTQTPSHQVTQMGQEVILRCVPISNHLYFYWYRQILGQKVEFLVSFYNNEISEKSEIFDDQFSVERPDGSNFTLKIRSTKLEDSAMYFCASRLTGVADTQYFGPGTRLTVL.

To note about this clone: At the DNA level, this CDR3 is encoded by other sequences in the same sample as well. This sequence joins TRBV9 and TRBJ2-1; possible D gene TRBD1, 5 bases. The CDR3 covers 15 residues. Germline CDR1 SGDLS, CDR2 YYNGEE. With 0 bases removed from V and 4 bases from J, the gap between germline ends came to 11 bases. In nucleotides, the CDR3 is TGTGCCAGCAGCGTAGGCCAGGGTGTGTACAATGAGCAGTTCTTC. This gives the protein CASSVGQGVYNEQFF.

For this clone: The identical CDR3 is also encoded by other nucleotide sequences in the sample. The V call is TRBV5-1, the J call TRBJ2-1; a weak D match, TRBD2 (5 bases). V lost 0 bases and J lost 7, with 5 bases in between. Germline V lookup: CDR1 SGHRS, CDR2 YFSETQ. The CDR3 has 12 residues. The CDR3 region has the DNA TGCGCCAGCAGCTTGGAGCGGAATGAGCAGTTCTTC. Residues: CASSLERNEQFF.

The rearrangement links TRBV7-2 to TRBJ1-4; 8 bases are shared with TRBD1. Germline CDR1 and CDR2: SGHTA and FQGNSA. The CDR3 length is 19 residues. J gave up 0 bases and V 1 base, and 10 bases lay outside the gene matches. The CDR3 nucleotides read TGTGCCAGCAGCTTAGTTGGGAGCCAGGGGGCCCCAACTAATGAAAAACTGTTTTTT. Its protein is CASSLVGSQGAPTNEKLFF.

This clone showed up just a few times. Other DNA sequences of this sample code for an identical CDR3. J is TRBJ2-3 and V is TRBV5-1; D not certain. CDR1 is SGHRS and CDR2 is YFSETQ in the germline V gene. V lost 9 bases to trimming and J lost 1 base, with 15 bases between them. The CDR3 contains 14 residues. The CDR3 loop reads CATKTFEGTDTQYF. For the CDR3, the DNA is TGCGCCACCAAGACCTTTGAGGGCACAGATACGCAGTATTTT.

This chain uses TRBV19 with TRBJ2-7, with D maybe TRBD1 (5 bases). CDR1 is LNHDA, CDR2 SQIVND, per germline (reference sequence). V lost 5 bases and J lost 4, with 18 bases in between. The CDR3 has 15 amino acids. CDR3: CASSPRGRVFYEQYF. The CDR3 DNA reads TGTGCCAGTAGTCCCCGTGGCAGGGTGTTTTACGAGCAGTACTTC.

The gene calls are TRBV6-5 and TRBJ1-4; unclear D gene. Germline CDR1 and CDR2: MNHEY and SVGAGI. The CDR3 runs 14 residues. V was shortened by 5 bases and J by 8 bases, with 15 bases between the two germline ends. The CDR3: CASSPRAVGEKLFF. The CDR3 region has the DNA TGTGCCAGCAGTCCGCGAGCGGTCGGGGAAAAACTGTTTTTT.

The V and J genes are TRBV5-5 and TRBJ2-3; D possibly corresponds to TRBD2 (5 bases). V lost 0 bases to trimming and J lost 5 bases, with 10 bases between them. The CDR3 is 14 residues long. CDR1 and CDR2 (germline): SGHKS, YYEKEE (reference sequence). The CDR3 reads CASSLERRQDTQYF. Written as DNA, the CDR3 is TGTGCCAGCAGCTTGGAGCGGAGGCAAGATACGCAGTATTTT.

The V and J genes are TRBV5-4 and TRBJ1-2, with 7 bases aligning to TRBD1. V lost 0 bases and J lost 5; bases outside the gene matches: 7. Germline V gene lookup returns CDR1 SGHNT and CDR2 YYREEE (reference sequence). This CDR3 comprises 15 residues. CDR3 sequence (DNA): TGTGCCAGCAGCTTGGGCAGGGGGATACAGTATGGCTACACCTTC. This encodes CASSLGRGIQYGYTF. Based on the CDR3 plus reference TRBV5-4 and TRBJ1-2, the full variable domain is ETGVTQSPTHLIKTRGQQVTLRCSSQSGHNTVSWYQQALGQGPQFIFQYYREEENGRGNFPPRFSGLQFPNYSSELNVNALELDDSALYLCASSLGRGIQYGYTFGSGTRLTVV.

This clone was picked up one time. The chain joins TRBV5-4 to TRBJ1-1; D not resolved. Trimming cost V 0 bases and J 0 bases, with 6 bases left between them. The CDR3 totals 14 residues. Germline V lookup: CDR1 SGHNT, CDR2 YYREEE (reference sequence). The CDR3 sequence: CASSLDGLNTEAFF. The CDR3 DNA sequence: TGTGCCAGCAGCTTGGACGGCTTGAACACTGAAGCTTTCTTT.

The V call is TRBV2, the J call TRBJ1-1, with 7 bases fitting TRBD1. Looked up from germline, CDR1 is SNHLY and CDR2 is FYNNEI. This CDR3 has 14 amino acids. V shed 4 bases and J 4 bases; nucleotides not matched to a gene: 6. The chain's CDR3 is CASSARQGITEAFF. CDR3 DNA: TGTGCCAGCAGTGCACGACAGGGTATCACTGAAGCTTTCTTT.

For the CDR3, the DNA is TGTGCCAGCACCCCACAGGGGAAAGAGACCCAGTACTTC. It specifies CASTPQGKETQYF. The chain carries TRBV6-5 and TRBJ2-5, with TRBD1 matching 7 bases. With 7 bases clipped from V and 3 bases from J, the junction kept 5 bases outside the gene matches. Germline lookup yields CDR1 MNHEY and CDR2 SVGAGI. CDR3 length equals 13 residues.

The V gene is TRBV6-5, the J gene TRBJ1-2; D is perhaps TRBD1 (5 bases). The CDR3 has 13 residues. Germline CDR1 and CDR2: MNHEY and SVGAGI. V dropped 5 bases and J dropped 8 bases, with 15 bases sitting between them. CDR3 nucleotide sequence: TGTGCCAGCAGTGAAGGGGCTTTGGGAGGCTACACCTTC. Its protein is CASSEGALGGYTF.